This T cell receptor (beta chain) was recovered during a study of T cell responses to AZD1222 COVID-19 vaccine. The study's findings and limits: Donors were chiefly white British, with a greater number of females, and clonal diversity was perhaps underestimated. Reportedly, nearly half the spike-specific TCRs target unmutated variant regions. The study sampled repertoires only after the peak T cell response.

Profiled with immunoSEQ multiplex PCR; TCRdb holds only in-frame clones, not every one. The sample holds about 150,000 clones, approximately 85% seen once. Germline loops: CDR1 SGHRS, CDR2 YFSETQ. V lost 2 bases, J lost 7 bases, and 10 bases stayed unmatched. The CDR3 has 16 residues. This clone was detected only once. Its target is unknown. J is TRBJ2-1 and V is TRBV5-1; 9 nucleotides agree with TRBD1. The sequences come from peripheral blood, collected on day 0 of AZD1222 vaccination. The sequence was collected from an adult in good health. The CDR3, as DNA: TGCGCCAGCAGCTTCGACCCGGGACAGGGCTGGAATGAGCAGTTCTTC. This encodes CASSFDPGQGWNEQFF.